This T cell receptor beta chain was recorded in a study of T cells in Graves' hyperthyroidism and ophthalmopathy. If no ophthalmopathy progression occurred within 18 months, Graves' hyperthyroidism was stable. Those patients with uncontrolled infection, other autoimmune disease, pregnancy or lactation were excluded. Each 10 ml fresh peripheral blood draw supplied the PBMCs. The study, taken as a whole, reports: With a median lead of 6.5 months before onset, the model predicted ophthalmopathy.

Regions amplified from RNA transcripts were the TCR beta CDR3 regions. The primer set for the first-round RT-PCR of the TCR CDR3 was HTBI. TCRdb fed the multiplex PCR reads into MiXCR, producing one record per CDR3 protein. The profile shows 380,000 or so distinct CDR3 sequences, about 15% of them singletons. V shed 3 bases and J shed 1 base, with 9 bases lying between them. The CDR3 is made up of 14 amino acids. In germline, CDR1 is KGHSY, CDR2 FQNENV. The table lists this clonotype with many counts. Its specificity is not known. Sample: blood. The TCR comes from a woman in her 30s with Graves' hyperthyroidism. V usage is TRBV16 and J usage is TRBJ1-1; D is ambiguous. The chain's CDR3 is CASSHSLSNTEAFF. The CDR3 DNA reads TGTGCCAGCAGCCATTCGCTGTCGAACACTGAAGCTTTCTTT.